The 17 T cell receptor beta chains listed next were all sequenced from one sample in a study of T-cell memory formation after mild COVID-19. TCRdb analysed the 5' RACE reads with MiXCR anew, one entry per CDR3 protein. There are hundreds of thousands of distinct CDR3 sequences in the sample; roughly 22% occur only once, and around 9.2% lies in the top ten. The sequencing input was PBMCs or a T cell subset sorted from them (not recorded which). The origin of the receptors is an adult woman who had mild COVID-19 (a few samples of this study predate the infection). Cell type and time point are not known.

The V and J genes are TRBV6-2 or TRBV6-3 and TRBJ2-3, with no clear D. Trimming took off 0 bases at V and 2 bases at J, with 6 bases between the two ends. The CDR3 is made up of 14 amino acids. Germline CDR1 and CDR2: MNHEY and SVGEGT. The CDR3, as DNA: TGTGCCAGCAGTTACTCACCCTACACAGATACGCAGTATTTT. Translated: CASSYSPYTDTQYF.

This clonotype was detected only a few times. The chain carries TRBV15 and TRBJ2-2; unclear D gene. CDR3 length equals 12 residues. The V end was cut by 2 bases, the J end by 8 bases, with 6 bases between. Germline V CDR1 and CDR2: LNHNV, YYDKDF (reference sequence). CDR3 residues: CATSRTTGELFF. The CDR3 region has the DNA TGTGCCACCAGCAGAACGACGGGGGAGCTGTTTTTT.

This chain connects TRBV12-1 to TRBJ2-7. TRBV12-1 is labeled a pseudogene. This CDR3 has 15 residues. The CDR3 DNA is TGCGCCAGCAGCTTTTCTGCGGGAGCTGGCTACGAGCAGTACTTC. This translates into CASSFSAGAGYEQYF.

This chain links TRBV7-2 with TRBJ2-1; D gene uncertain. Germline values: CDR1 SGHTA, CDR2 FQGNSA. Trimming took off 7 bases at V and 12 bases at J, with 19 bases between the two ends. This CDR3 is 13 amino acids long. The CDR3, as DNA: TGTGCCAGCACCCCGCAGGTCCGGAGTTGGCAGTTCTTC. This translates into CASTPQVRSWQFF.

The chain is built from TRBV6-2 or TRBV6-3 and TRBJ2-3, with D maybe TRBD1 (6 bases). This CDR3 is 14 amino acids long. The germline V gene has CDR1 MNHEY and CDR2 SVGEGT. V dropped 2 bases and J dropped 3 bases, with 9 bases sitting between them. CDR3 amino acids: CASSYGQLTDTQYF. CDR3 nucleotides: TGTGCCAGCAGTTACGGACAGTTGACAGATACGCAGTATTTT.

Only a few counts were recorded for this clonotype. V usage is TRBV6-5 and J usage is TRBJ2-7; the D is unclear. The CDR3 extends over 16 amino acids. The V and J ends lost 6 bases and 1 base respectively, with 19 bases between them. Germline V lookup: CDR1 MNHEY, CDR2 SVGAGI. The CDR3 region has the DNA TGTGCCAGCAGGAGCCCGCGAGACCCCAGATCCTACGAGCAGTACTTC. This encodes CASRSPRDPRSYEQYF.

This clonotype was seen only a few times. This sequence joins TRBV12-3 or TRBV12-4 and TRBJ1-2, with D possibly matching TRBD1 (6 bases). The CDR3 is 13 amino acids. V was pared by 5 bases and J by 7 bases, with 14 bases between. The CDR3 spells CASSVQGFAGYTF. CDR3 DNA sequence: TGTGCCAGCAGTGTACAGGGATTTGCTGGCTACACCTTC.

The chain has TRBV20-1 and TRBJ2-2, with 7 bases fitting TRBD2. Germline V gene lookup returns CDR1 DFQATT and CDR2 SNEGSKA (reference sequence). With 3 bases clipped from V and 1 base from J, the junction kept 2 bases outside the gene matches. CDR3 length: 14 amino acids. CDR3: CSASGGKNTGELFF. The DNA for the CDR3 is TGCAGTGCTAGCGGGGGGAAGAACACCGGGGAGCTGTTTTTT.

The chain joins TRBV20-1 to TRBJ2-5; TRBD2 agrees at 14 bases. Trimming removed 0 bases from V and 5 bases from J; junction bases left unmatched: 17. Germline assignment: CDR1 DFQATT and CDR2 SNEGSKA (reference sequence). CDR3 length: 20 residues. CDR3 coding DNA: TGCAGTGCTAGAGAGGGACTAGCGGGAGTCAGTCCGGGTCCTATGGAGACCCAGTACTTC. Encoded protein: CSAREGLAGVSPGPMETQYF.

This clonotype was counted between two and nine times. The J gene is TRBJ1-1, the V gene TRBV7-9; D call uncertain. CDR3 size: 15 residues. Germline values: CDR1 SEHNR, CDR2 FQNEAQ (reference sequence). Trimming cost V 5 bases and J 3 bases, with 16 bases left between them. The CDR3 sequence: CASSALAGVDTEAFF. The CDR3 DNA is TGTGCCAGCAGCGCCTTGGCAGGCGTGGACACTGAAGCTTTCTTT.

This clonotype was detected once. V is TRBV15 and J is TRBJ1-2, with D uncertain. Germline V CDR1 and CDR2: LNHNV, YYDKDF (reference sequence). Trimming stripped 2 bases from V and 0 bases from J, with 1 base between. The CDR3 length is 12 residues. Here the CDR3 DNA reads TGTGCCACCAGCAGACCTAACTATGGCTACACCTTC. The encoded protein is CATSRPNYGYTF.

This chain links TRBV27 with TRBJ2-2; 10 bases agree with TRBD2. The V gene's germline CDR1 is MNHEY and CDR2 SMNVEV (reference sequence). This CDR3 comprises 16 residues. V gave up 5 bases and J gave up 1 base; unmatched junction bases: 4. The CDR3 bases are TGTGCCAGCAGTCCTTGGACTAGCGGGAACACCGGGGAGCTGTTTTTT. Translated, it gives CASSPWTSGNTGELFF.

This clonotype showed up just a few times. The V call is TRBV29-1, the J call TRBJ1-5; weak D call: TRBD1 (5 bases). The CDR3 runs to 13 residues. V lost 4 bases to trimming and J lost 6 bases, with 13 bases between them. The germline gives CDR1 SQVTM, CDR2 ANQGSEA. The CDR3 DNA reads TGCAGCGTTGCTCAAGGGGTTGGTCAGCCCCAGCATTTT. Its translation: CSVAQGVGQPQHF.

The chain employs TRBV20-1 and TRBJ2-7; D remains ambiguous. CDR1 is DFQATT, CDR2 SNEGSKA, per germline (reference sequence). The CDR3 has 14 amino acids. The V end was cut by 6 bases, the J end by 2 bases, with 17 bases between. The CDR3 is CSALILLGTYEQYF. The DNA for the CDR3 is TGCAGTGCCCTGATACTCCTCGGTACCTACGAGCAGTACTTC.

This chain joins TRBV27 and TRBJ2-1; 9 bases map to TRBD2. Germline CDR1 reads MNHEY; CDR2 reads SMNVEV (reference sequence). Losses at the gene ends were 6 bases for V and 8 bases for J; bases not matched to a gene: 11. The length of the CDR3 is 15 residues. The CDR3 coding sequence is TGTGCCAGCAGCCGAGCAATGGGACTAGCTGATGAGCAGTTCTTC. It yields the protein CASSRAMGLADEQFF.

This sequence joins TRBV12-3 or TRBV12-4 and TRBJ2-5; D not resolved. The CDR3 length is 13 residues. V lost 6 bases and J lost 5, with 13 bases in between. This CDR3 is CASRITSSETQYF. DNA of the CDR3: TGTGCCAGCAGAATTACCAGTTCGGAGACCCAGTACTTC.

In regard to this clonotype: A read error may explain this, as a much larger clone is one base away. This sequence joins TRBV4-2 and TRBJ2-2; D perhaps matches TRBD2 (5 bases). Germline assignment: CDR1 LGHNA and CDR2 YNFKEQ. The length of the CDR3 is 17 residues. CDR3 sequence (DNA): TGTGCCAGCAGCCTTGGCCGACTGTCTAGGCAGACCGGGGATCTGTTTTTT. Its protein product is CASSLGRLSRQTGDLFF.